One and the same sample provided the 17 T cell receptor beta chains below, sequenced in a study of technical replicates of blood from a handful of donors. Clones were sequenced by immunoSEQ multiplex PCR, and TCRdb holds only the in-frame ones, with some missing. This sample has 74,000 or so clones, with 85% to 95% found just once. Sequenced input: T cells isolated from PBMCs. The receptor set was obtained from a human donor in good health.

This clone was seen only once. The rearrangement links TRBV30 to TRBJ2-5; TRBD2 matches 7 bases. Germline CDR1 and CDR2: GTSNPN and SVGIG (reference sequence). The CDR3 runs to 13 residues. Unmatched junction bases numbered 7, after V lost 5 bases and J lost 4 bases. The CDR3 sequence: CAWVGLAAETQYF. The CDR3 bases are TGTGCCTGGGTGGGGCTAGCGGCAGAGACCCAGTACTTC.

This sequence joins TRBV11-2 and TRBJ1-3; 9 nucleotides match TRBD1. V shed 4 bases, J shed 2 bases, and the junction held 6 bases outside the gene matches. The CDR3 runs 16 residues. The V gene's germline CDR1 is SGHAT and CDR2 FQNNGV. This CDR3 is CASSSRTGETGNTIYF. CDR3 DNA: TGTGCCAGCAGCTCCCGGACAGGGGAAACTGGAAACACCATATATTTT. Supplemented by reference TRBV11-2 and TRBJ1-3, the full variable domain reads EAGVAQSPRYKIIEKRQSVAFWCNPISGHATLYWYQQILGQGPKLLIQFQNNGVVDDSQLPKDRFSAERLKGVDSTLKIQPAKLEDSAVYLCASSSRTGETGNTIYFGEGSWLTVV.

This clone was recorded only once. The genes are TRBV7-9 and TRBJ2-2, with D perhaps matching TRBD1 (7 bases). This CDR3 is 17 amino acids long. Germline lookup yields CDR1 SEHNR and CDR2 FQNEAQ (reference sequence). Trimming took 3 bases from V and 6 from J, leaving 20 bases between them. The CDR3 region is CASSFLGRQGGPGELFF. CDR3 bases: TGTGCCAGCAGCTTTTTAGGACGACAGGGAGGACCCGGGGAGCTGTTTTTT.

The V and J genes are TRBV19 and TRBJ2-2, with D possibly matching TRBD1 (6 bases). The CDR3 length is 12 residues. Trimming removed 5 bases from V and 8 bases from J, with 9 bases in between. Germline V gene sequence: CDR1 LNHDA, CDR2 SQIVND (reference sequence). Written as DNA, the CDR3 is TGTGCCAGTAGTTTCAGGGGTGGGGAGCTGTTTTTT. Translated: CASSFRGGELFF.

The chain joins TRBV19 to TRBJ1-5; the D is unclear. Germline CDR1 reads LNHDA; CDR2 reads SQIVND (reference sequence). V lost 6 bases to trimming and J lost 3 bases, with 9 bases between them. CDR3 size: 13 residues. CDR3 residues: CASRGSLNQPQHF. The CDR3 region has the DNA TGTGCCAGTAGGGGCAGCCTCAATCAGCCCCAGCATTTT.

The chain links TRBV27 to TRBJ2-7; D is possibly TRBD2 (6 bases). CDR1 MNHEY and CDR2 SMNVEV come from the germline V gene (reference sequence). The CDR3 totals 13 residues. Trimming shortened V by 3 bases and J by 5 bases, and 11 bases separated the two germline ends. The CDR3 is CASSFGGSHEQYF. As DNA, the CDR3 is TGTGCCAGCAGTTTTGGGGGGTCCCACGAGCAGTACTTC.

This clone was detected once. This sequence joins TRBV12-5 and TRBJ1-1, with D maybe TRBD1 (6 bases). The CDR3 has 14 amino acids. The germline V and J ends were trimmed by 0 bases and 1 base, with 6 bases remaining between them. Germline CDR1 is LGHNT and CDR2 is FRNRAP. CDR3 protein: CASGLVRGNTEAFF. The CDR3 region has the DNA TGTGCTAGTGGTTTGGTCAGGGGGAACACTGAAGCTTTCTTT. Looking up the rest from reference TRBV12-5 and TRBJ1-1 gives the full variable domain: DARVTQTPRHKVTEMGQEVTMRCQPILGHNTVFWYRQTMMQGLELLAYFRNRAPLDDSGMPKDRFSAEMPDATLATLKIQPSEPRDSAVYFCASGLVRGNTEAFFGQGTRLTVV.

The chain has TRBV29-1 and TRBJ2-2; 11 nucleotides match TRBD2. J gave up 7 bases and V 4 bases, and 2 bases lay outside the gene matches. From germline, CDR1 is SQVTM and CDR2 ANQGSEA. The CDR3 is 13 residues long. CDR3 nucleotides: TGCAGCGTTGCACTAGCGGGAGACGGGGAGCTGTTTTTT. This encodes CSVALAGDGELFF.

This clone was seen just once. This chain links TRBV6-5 with TRBJ1-5, with TRBD1 as a possible D gene (6 bases). The CDR3 has 14 residues. The ends were cut back, 6 bases at V and 4 bases at J, with 13 bases in the middle. Germline-derived CDR1 and CDR2 are MNHEY and SVGAGI. The CDR3 region is CASSSDRRNQPQHF. CDR3 DNA sequence: TGTGCCAGCAGCTCCGACAGGCGGAATCAGCCCCAGCATTTT.

This clone was detected once. The chain combines TRBV27 with TRBJ2-5; 14 nucleotides line up with TRBD2. V trimming: 5 bases; J trimming: 4 bases; junction bases outside the gene matches: 3. Germline CDR1 is MNHEY and CDR2 is SMNVEV (reference sequence). This CDR3 has 15 residues. The CDR3 is CASSLGLAGGETQYF. CDR3 nucleotide sequence: TGTGCCAGCAGTCTAGGACTAGCGGGAGGAGAGACCCAGTACTTC.

The chain uses TRBV4-3 and TRBJ1-4, with D possibly being TRBD1 (6 bases). Germline V gives CDR1 LGHNA, CDR2 YSLEER. The CDR3 consists of 16 residues. V was shortened by 2 bases and J by 8 bases, with 18 bases between the two germline ends. The CDR3 sequence is CASSQSMGHGAEKLFF. CDR3 nucleotides: TGCGCCAGCAGCCAATCGATGGGACATGGAGCCGAAAAACTGTTTTTT.

V gene TRBV5-1 combines with J gene TRBJ2-7; 9 bases map to TRBD2. Germline V lookup: CDR1 SGHRS, CDR2 YFSETQ. With V trimmed by 3 bases and J by 2 bases, 6 bases remained unmatched. This CDR3 spans 15 amino acids. CDR3: CASSSSTSGAYEQYF. The CDR3 DNA sequence: TGCGCCAGCAGCTCGTCGACTAGCGGAGCCTACGAGCAGTACTTC. Based on the CDR3 plus reference TRBV5-1 and TRBJ2-7, the full variable domain is KAGVTQTPRYLIKTRGQQVTLSCSPISGHRSVSWYQQTPGQGLQFLFEYFSETQRNKGNFPGRFSGRQFSNSRSEMNVSTLELGDSALYLCASSSSTSGAYEQYFGPGTRLTVT.

This chain uses TRBV19 with TRBJ1-5; D remains ambiguous. Per the germline V gene, CDR1 is LNHDA and CDR2 is SQIVND (reference sequence). Trimming stripped 5 bases from V and 4 bases from J, with 9 bases between. This CDR3 has 13 amino acids. CDR3 DNA: TGTGCCAGTAGTCCCCGAGGGAATCAGCCCCAGCATTTT. The encoded protein is CASSPRGNQPQHF.

The chain uses TRBV9 and TRBJ2-3, with 10 bases identical to TRBD2. This CDR3 comprises 14 residues. The germline V gene encodes CDR1 SGDLS and CDR2 YYNGEE. V lost 3 bases to trimming and J lost 5 bases; unmatched junction nucleotides: 3. The CDR3 coding sequence is TGTGCCAGCAGCGCAAGACTAGCGGGAGATACGCAGTATTTT. Translation: CASSARLAGDTQYF.

The V and J genes are TRBV5-6 and TRBJ2-1; TRBD1 matches 7 bases. Germline V gene data show CDR1 as SGHDT and CDR2 as YYEEEE. The CDR3 runs 14 residues. Losses at the gene ends were 4 bases for V and 3 bases for J; bases not matched to a gene: 4. This CDR3 is CASSIQGHYNEQFF. Here the CDR3 DNA reads TGTGCCAGCAGCATACAGGGGCACTACAATGAGCAGTTCTTC.

The chain links TRBV7-3 to TRBJ2-2, with 13 bases identical to TRBD2. The V segment lost 5 bases and the J segment 4 bases; nucleotides outside the gene matches: 4. Per the germline V gene, CDR1 is SGHTA and CDR2 is FQGTGA. This CDR3 comprises 16 residues. CDR3 region: CASSLGLAGATGELFF. CDR3 nucleotide sequence: TGTGCCAGCAGCCTAGGACTAGCGGGAGCCACCGGGGAGCTGTTTTTT. Filled out from reference TRBV7-3 and TRBJ2-2, the complete variable domain reads GAGVSQTPSNKVTEKGKYVELRCDPISGHTALYWYRQSLGQGPEFLIYFQGTGAADDSGLPNDRFFAVRPEGSVSTLKIQRTERGDSAVYLCASSLGLAGATGELFFGEGSRLTVL.

This clone was found once. This CDR3 is CASSQVLGDEKLFF. The CDR3 DNA sequence: TGTGCCAGCAGCCAAGTCCTCGGGGATGAAAAACTGTTTTTT. This rearrangement joins TRBV4-2 to TRBJ1-4, with no clear D. CDR1 is LGHNA, CDR2 YNFKEQ, per germline. Trimming shortened V by 1 base and J by 6 bases, and 9 bases separated the two germline ends. The CDR3 spans 14 residues.